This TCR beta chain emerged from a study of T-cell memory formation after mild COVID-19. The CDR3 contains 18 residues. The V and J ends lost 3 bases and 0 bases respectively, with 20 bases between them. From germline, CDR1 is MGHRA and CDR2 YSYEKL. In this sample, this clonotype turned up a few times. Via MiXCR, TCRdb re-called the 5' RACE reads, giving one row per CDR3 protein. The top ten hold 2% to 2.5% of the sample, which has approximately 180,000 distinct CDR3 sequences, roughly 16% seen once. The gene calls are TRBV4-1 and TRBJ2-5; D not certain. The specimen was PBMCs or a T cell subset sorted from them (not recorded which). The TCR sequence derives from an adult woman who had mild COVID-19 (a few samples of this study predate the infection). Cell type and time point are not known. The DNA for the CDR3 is TGCGCCAGCAGCCAGTCTCGCGGCGGTGGTGGGTACCAAGAGACCCAGTACTTC. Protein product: CASSQSRGGGGYQETQYF.